This T cell receptor (beta chain) was documented in a study of tumor-infiltrating lymphocytes in primary liver carcinoma (TCRdb year 2017). Concerning the study at large: A handful of patients with histopathologically diagnosed primary liver carcinoma underwent surgical resection in China between late 2015 and March 2016. The five patients, three men and two women aged 30 to 69 years, had hepatocellular carcinoma (four) or combined HCC and intrahepatic cholangiocarcinoma (one). The tumors of the five patients were staged as T1-T3 N0M0, with maximum diameters ranging from roughly 4.2 to 10 cm. Each sample produced roughly 3.5 to 8 million productive TCRbeta reads, and read depth showed no significant difference between tissue types. The study combined TCRbeta repertoire sequencing, expression microarrays and whole-exome sequencing across five regions of each liver tumor, with adjacent normal tissue and blood. A total of 35 specimens from 5 patients, comprising some 25 tumor regions, 5 adjacent noncancerous liver tissues and 5 peripheral blood samples, were covered by TCRbeta repertoire sequencing. Repertoires from technical replicates were highly reproducible, with mean shared-clone rates roughly 0.9 and correlation coefficients above 0.95. What the work shows at the level of the full study, not this receptor alone: Only the TCR beta chain was sequenced, which likely underestimates true repertoire diversity because unpaired alpha chains were not captured. Because the samples were bulk and unsorted, CD4+ and CD8+ T cell repertoires could not be compared. The study included only five or six patients, and the authors note findings should be validated in a larger study. Pairs of tumor regions showed greater repertoire overlap (mean 36%) than tumor-adjacent pairs (17%) or tumor-blood pairs (around 15%), which is consistent with antigen-driven expansion. Compared with blood, tumors had a significantly larger share of the repertoire taken up by the top 250 clones (p = 0.039).

Of note for this clonotype: It has no known antigen specificity. At one end the junction does not follow the germline gene, possibly because of a read error.

Reading from cysteine to phenylalanine, the CDR3 counts 15 amino acids. Of all the DNA, just the CDR3 is kept, 45 bases in frame from base 1. CDR1 SGHRS and CDR2 YFSETQ are derived from the germline V gene. Blood RNA was extracted from unsorted whole blood with TRIzol reagent; germline DNA came from the DNeasy Blood & Tissue kit. At the time of sampling, the patients had chronic HBV infection and had not received any treatment. About 4 milliliters of peripheral blood were collected into K2EDTA tubes before surgery. Using a constant-region primer and ProtoScript II reverse transcriptase, TCRbeta-specific cDNA was reverse-transcribed from around 520 ng total RNA. Three nested multiplex PCR rounds, following a slightly modified ARM-PCR procedure, were used to build the TCRbeta libraries. Each of the first two PCR rounds ran for about 11 cycles using multiplex TRBV1-TRBV30 forward primers together with a Cbeta reverse primer. A final 25-cycle PCR with Deep VentR polymerase added sample barcodes and Illumina adapters. Before sequencing, amplicons of 200-500 bp were purified from gel using a QIAquick gel extraction kit. The TCRbeta amplicons were sequenced with 250-bp paired-end reads on an Illumina HiSeq 2500. As for the original processing: Quality trimming of reads was performed with Trimmomatic v0.33, and paired reads were merged with FLASH v1.2.11 so that full CDR3 sequences could be recovered. MiGEC v1.2.1b assigned V, D and J germline segments to the rearranged TCRbeta sequences. Clonotype statistics and Shannon-Wiener diversity indices were computed with VDJtools v1.0.0. Except for diversity analysis, only the 250 most abundant clonotypes of each sample were used in subsequent analyses to reduce sampling bias. Using fastp at Q25 and MiXCR, TCRdb reprocessed the public reads and kept productive beta chains. Rows matching on CDR3 protein sequence are summarized as one entry with the most common DNA and genes. TCRdb's processing, not the study's, gives the V and J calls here. The sample table records approximately 300,000 distinct CDR3 sequences; about 60% of these occur just once. The leading ten clones occupy approximately 9.4% of the sample.

The sequence joins TRBV5-1 to TRBJ2-7, with TRBD1 tentatively as D gene (6 bases match). The sequenced sample consisted of peripheral blood. The clonotype comes from a man aged 35-49 years with primary liver carcinoma and hepatitis B virus infection. The CDR3 reads as follows: CDSSLYSGQLYEQYF. The sequence in DNA is TGCGACAGCAGCTTATATTCCGGACAGCTTTACGAGCAGTACTTC.